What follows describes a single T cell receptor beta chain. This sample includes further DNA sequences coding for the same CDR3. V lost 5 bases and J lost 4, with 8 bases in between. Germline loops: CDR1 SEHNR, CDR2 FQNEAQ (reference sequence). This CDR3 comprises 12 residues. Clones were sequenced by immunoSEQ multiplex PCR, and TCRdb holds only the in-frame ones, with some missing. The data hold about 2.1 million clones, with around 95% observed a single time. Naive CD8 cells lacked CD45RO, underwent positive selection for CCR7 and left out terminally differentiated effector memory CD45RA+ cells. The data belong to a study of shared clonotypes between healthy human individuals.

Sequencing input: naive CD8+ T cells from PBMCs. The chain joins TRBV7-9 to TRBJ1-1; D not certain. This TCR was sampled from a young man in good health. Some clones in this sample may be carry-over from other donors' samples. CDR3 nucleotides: TGTGCCAGCAGCCTTGGAAGCACTGAAGCTTTCTTT. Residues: CASSLGSTEAFF.